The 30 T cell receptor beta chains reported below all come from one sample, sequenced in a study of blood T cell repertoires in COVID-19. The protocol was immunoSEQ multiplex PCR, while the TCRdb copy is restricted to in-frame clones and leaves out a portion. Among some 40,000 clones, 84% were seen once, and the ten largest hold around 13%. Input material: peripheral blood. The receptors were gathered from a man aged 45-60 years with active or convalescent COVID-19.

The CDR3 DNA is TGTGCCAGCAGTGAAGCTGCGGGGGGGCCAAGGAATGAGCAGTTCTTC. Protein sequence: CASSEAAGGPRNEQFF. The chain combines TRBV25-1 with TRBJ2-1, with 9 bases fitting TRBD2. The length of the CDR3 is 16 residues. Germline V gene sequence: CDR1 MGHDK, CDR2 SYGVNS. Germline trimming cut 2 bases from V and 7 bases from J; bases unmatched to any gene: 9.

CDR3 loop: CASSQTTGGRNYGYTF. The CDR3 coding sequence is TGTGCCAGCAGCCAAACGACAGGGGGCAGGAACTATGGCTACACCTTC. This chain connects TRBV3-1 (or the pseudogene TRBV3-2) to TRBJ1-2, with 10 bases that match TRBD1. With 2 bases clipped from V and 2 bases from J, the junction kept 5 bases outside the gene matches. From germline, CDR1 is LGHDT and CDR2 YNNKEL (reference sequence). The CDR3 runs to 16 residues.

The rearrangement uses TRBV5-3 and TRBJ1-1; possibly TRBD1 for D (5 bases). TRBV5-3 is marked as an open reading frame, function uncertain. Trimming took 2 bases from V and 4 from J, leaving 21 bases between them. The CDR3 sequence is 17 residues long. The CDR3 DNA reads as TGTGCCAGAAGCTTTTTCCCCCCCTGGGGGGGGGTCACTGAAGCTTTCTTT. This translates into CARSFFPPWGGVTEAFF.

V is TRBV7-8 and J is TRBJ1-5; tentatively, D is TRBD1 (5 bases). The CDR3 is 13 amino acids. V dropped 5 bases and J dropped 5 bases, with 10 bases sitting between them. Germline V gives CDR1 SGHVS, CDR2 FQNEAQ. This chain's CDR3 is CASSPMGHQPQHF. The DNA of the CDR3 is TGTGCCAGCAGCCCTATGGGGCATCAGCCCCAGCATTTT.

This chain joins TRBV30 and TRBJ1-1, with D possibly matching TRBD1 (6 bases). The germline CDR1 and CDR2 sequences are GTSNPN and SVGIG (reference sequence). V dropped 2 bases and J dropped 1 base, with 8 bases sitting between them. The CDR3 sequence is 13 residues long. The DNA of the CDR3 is TGTGCCTGGAGTACGGACAGGAACACTGAAGCTTTCTTT. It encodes CAWSTDRNTEAFF. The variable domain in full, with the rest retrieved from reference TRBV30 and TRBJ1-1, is SQTIHQWPATLVQPVGSPLSLECTVEGTSNPNLYWYRQAAGRGLQLLFYSVGIGQISSEVPQNLSASRPQDRQFILSSKKLLLSDSGFYLCAWSTDRNTEAFFGQGTRLTVV.

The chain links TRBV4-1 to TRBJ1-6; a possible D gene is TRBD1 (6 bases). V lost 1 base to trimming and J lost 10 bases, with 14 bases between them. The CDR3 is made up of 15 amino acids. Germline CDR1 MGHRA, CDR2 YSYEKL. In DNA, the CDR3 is TGCGCCAGCAGCCAAGGCCCGGACAGTAACTCACCCCTCCACTTT. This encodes CASSQGPDSNSPLHF.

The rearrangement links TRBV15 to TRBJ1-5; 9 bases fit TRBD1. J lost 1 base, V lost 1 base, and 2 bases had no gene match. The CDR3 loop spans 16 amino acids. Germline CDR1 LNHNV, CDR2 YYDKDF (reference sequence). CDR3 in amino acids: CATSRVDRGSNQPQHF. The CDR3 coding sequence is TGTGCCACCAGCAGAGTGGACAGGGGAAGCAATCAGCCCCAGCATTTT.

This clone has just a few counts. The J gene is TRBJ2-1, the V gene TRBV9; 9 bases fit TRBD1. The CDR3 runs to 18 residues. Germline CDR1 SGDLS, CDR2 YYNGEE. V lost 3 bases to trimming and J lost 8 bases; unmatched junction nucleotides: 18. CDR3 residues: CASSDRPGTGNGGDEQFF. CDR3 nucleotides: TGTGCCAGCAGCGACCGTCCCGGGACAGGGAATGGGGGCGATGAGCAGTTCTTC.

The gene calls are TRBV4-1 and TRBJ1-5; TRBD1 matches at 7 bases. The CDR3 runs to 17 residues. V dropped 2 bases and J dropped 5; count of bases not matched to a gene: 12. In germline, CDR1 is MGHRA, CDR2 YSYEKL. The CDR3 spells CASSQSAGGTGDQPQHF. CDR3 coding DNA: TGCGCCAGCAGCCAATCCGCAGGGGGTACAGGGGATCAGCCCCAGCATTTT.

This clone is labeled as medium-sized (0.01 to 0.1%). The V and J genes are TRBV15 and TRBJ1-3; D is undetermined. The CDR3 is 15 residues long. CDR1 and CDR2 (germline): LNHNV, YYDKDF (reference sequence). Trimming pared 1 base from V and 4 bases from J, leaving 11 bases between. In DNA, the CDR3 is TGTGCCACCAGCAGAGCGGAGGGAGAAGGAAACACCATATATTTT. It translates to CATSRAEGEGNTIYF.

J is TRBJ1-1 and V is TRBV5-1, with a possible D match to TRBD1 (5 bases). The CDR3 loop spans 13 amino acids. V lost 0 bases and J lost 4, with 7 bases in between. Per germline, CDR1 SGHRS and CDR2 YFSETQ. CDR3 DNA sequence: TGCGCCAGCAGCTTGGACGGGGGCACTGAAGCTTTCTTT. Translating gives CASSLDGGTEAFF. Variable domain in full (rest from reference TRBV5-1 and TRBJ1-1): KAGVTQTPRYLIKTRGQQVTLSCSPISGHRSVSWYQQTPGQGLQFLFEYFSETQRNKGNFPGRFSGRQFSNSRSEMNVSTLELGDSALYLCASSLDGGTEAFFGQGTRLTVV.

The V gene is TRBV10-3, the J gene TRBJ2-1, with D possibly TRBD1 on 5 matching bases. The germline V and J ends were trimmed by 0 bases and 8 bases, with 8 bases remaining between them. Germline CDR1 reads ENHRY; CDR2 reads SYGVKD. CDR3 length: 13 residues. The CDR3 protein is CAISESGVDEQFF. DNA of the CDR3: TGTGCCATCAGTGAGTCAGGGGTGGATGAGCAGTTCTTC.

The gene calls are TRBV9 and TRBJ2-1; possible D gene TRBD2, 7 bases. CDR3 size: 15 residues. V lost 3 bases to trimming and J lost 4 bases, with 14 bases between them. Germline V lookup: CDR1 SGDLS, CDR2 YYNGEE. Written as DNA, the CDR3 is TGTGCCAGCAGCGCCGGGGGGCCACGATACAATGAGCAGTTCTTC. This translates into CASSAGGPRYNEQFF.

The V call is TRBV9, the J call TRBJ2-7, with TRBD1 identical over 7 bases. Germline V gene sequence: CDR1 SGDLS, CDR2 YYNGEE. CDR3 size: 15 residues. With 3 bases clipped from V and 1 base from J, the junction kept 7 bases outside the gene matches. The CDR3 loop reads CASSETATGSYEQYF. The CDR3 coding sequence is TGTGCCAGCAGCGAGACGGCGACAGGGTCCTACGAGCAGTACTTC.

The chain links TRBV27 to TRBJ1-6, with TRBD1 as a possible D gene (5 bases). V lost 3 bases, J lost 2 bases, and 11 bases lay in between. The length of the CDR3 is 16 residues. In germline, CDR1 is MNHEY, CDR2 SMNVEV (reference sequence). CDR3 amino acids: CASSFGRTTYNSPLHF. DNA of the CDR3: TGTGCCAGCAGTTTCGGTCGGACAACCTATAATTCACCCCTCCACTTT.

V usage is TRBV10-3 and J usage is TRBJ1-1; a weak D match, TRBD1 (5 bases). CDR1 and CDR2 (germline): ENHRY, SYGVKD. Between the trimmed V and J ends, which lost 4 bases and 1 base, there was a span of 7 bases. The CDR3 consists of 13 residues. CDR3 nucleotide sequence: TGTGCCATCAGTGTTCAGGGGAACACTGAAGCTTTCTTT. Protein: CAISVQGNTEAFF.

CDR3 in DNA: TGCGCCAGCAGCGGCGGGACGGCCGGTGGCTACACCTTC. Translating gives CASSGGTAGGYTF. The chain links TRBV5-1 to TRBJ1-2; perhaps TRBD1 as D (5 bases). The ends were cut back, 4 bases at V and 7 bases at J, with 14 bases in the middle. The germline gives CDR1 SGHRS, CDR2 YFSETQ. This CDR3 is 13 amino acids long.

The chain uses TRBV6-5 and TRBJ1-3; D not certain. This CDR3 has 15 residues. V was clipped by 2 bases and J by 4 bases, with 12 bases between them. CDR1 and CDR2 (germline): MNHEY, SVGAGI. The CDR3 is CASSYQVFEGNTIYF. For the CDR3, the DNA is TGTGCCAGCAGTTACCAAGTATTTGAGGGAAACACCATATATTTT.

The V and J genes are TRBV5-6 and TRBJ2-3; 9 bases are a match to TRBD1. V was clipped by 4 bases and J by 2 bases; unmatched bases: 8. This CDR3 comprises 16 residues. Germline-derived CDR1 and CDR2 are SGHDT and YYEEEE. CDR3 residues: CASSIYRGPNTDTQYF. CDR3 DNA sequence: TGTGCCAGCAGCATCTACAGGGGGCCCAACACAGATACGCAGTATTTT.

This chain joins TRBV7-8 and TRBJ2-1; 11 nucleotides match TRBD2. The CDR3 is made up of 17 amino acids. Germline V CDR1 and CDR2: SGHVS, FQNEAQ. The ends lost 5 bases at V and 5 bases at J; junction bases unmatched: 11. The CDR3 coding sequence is TGTGCCAGCAGCCTCACTAGCGGGGGCCTCGGGGACAATGAGCAGTTCTTC. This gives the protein CASSLTSGGLGDNEQFF.

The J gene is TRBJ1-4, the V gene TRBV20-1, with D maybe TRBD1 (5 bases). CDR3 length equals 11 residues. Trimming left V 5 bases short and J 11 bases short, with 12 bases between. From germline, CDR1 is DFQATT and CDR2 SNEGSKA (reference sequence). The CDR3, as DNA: TGCAGTGCTCAGATGGGGGGGAAACTGTTTTTT. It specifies CSAQMGGKLFF.

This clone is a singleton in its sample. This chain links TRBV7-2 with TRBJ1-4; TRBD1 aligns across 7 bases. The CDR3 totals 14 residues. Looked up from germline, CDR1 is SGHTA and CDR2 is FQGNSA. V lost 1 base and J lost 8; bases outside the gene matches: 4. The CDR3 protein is CASSLGQGWEKLFF. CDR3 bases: TGTGCCAGCAGCTTAGGACAGGGATGGGAAAAACTGTTTTTT.

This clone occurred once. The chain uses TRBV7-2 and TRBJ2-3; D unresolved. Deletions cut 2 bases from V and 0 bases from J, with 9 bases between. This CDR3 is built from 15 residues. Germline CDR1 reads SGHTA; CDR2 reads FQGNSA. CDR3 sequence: CASSLSAGSTDTQYF. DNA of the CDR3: TGTGCCAGCAGCTTAAGCGCCGGTAGCACAGATACGCAGTATTTT.

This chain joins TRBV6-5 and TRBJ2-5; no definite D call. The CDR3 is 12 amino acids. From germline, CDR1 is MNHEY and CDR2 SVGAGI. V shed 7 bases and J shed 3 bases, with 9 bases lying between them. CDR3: CASTYTKETQYF. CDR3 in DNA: TGTGCCAGCACATATACAAAAGAGACCCAGTACTTC.

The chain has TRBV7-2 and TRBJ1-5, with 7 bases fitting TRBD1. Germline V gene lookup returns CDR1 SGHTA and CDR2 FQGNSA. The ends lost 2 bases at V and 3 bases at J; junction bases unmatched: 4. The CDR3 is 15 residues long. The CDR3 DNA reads TGTGCCAGCAGCTTAAGGGGACAGCCCAATCAGCCCCAGCATTTT. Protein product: CASSLRGQPNQPQHF.

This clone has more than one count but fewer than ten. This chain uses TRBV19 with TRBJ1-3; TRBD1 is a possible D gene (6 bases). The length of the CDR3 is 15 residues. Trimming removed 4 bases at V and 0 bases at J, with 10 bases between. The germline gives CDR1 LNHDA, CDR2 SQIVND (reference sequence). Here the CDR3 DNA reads TGTGCCAGTAGTACCTCGACAGGCTCTGGAAACACCATATATTTT. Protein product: CASSTSTGSGNTIYF.

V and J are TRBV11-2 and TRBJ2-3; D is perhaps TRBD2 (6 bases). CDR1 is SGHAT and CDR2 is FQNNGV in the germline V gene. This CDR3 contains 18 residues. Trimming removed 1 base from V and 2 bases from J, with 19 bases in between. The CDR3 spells CASSLVSFGTGATDTQYF. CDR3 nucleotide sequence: TGTGCCAGCAGCTTAGTCTCGTTCGGGACGGGAGCCACAGATACGCAGTATTTT. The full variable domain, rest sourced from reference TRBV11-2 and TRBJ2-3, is EAGVAQSPRYKIIEKRQSVAFWCNPISGHATLYWYQQILGQGPKLLIQFQNNGVVDDSQLPKDRFSAERLKGVDSTLKIQPAKLEDSAVYLCASSLVSFGTGATDTQYFGPGTRLTVL.

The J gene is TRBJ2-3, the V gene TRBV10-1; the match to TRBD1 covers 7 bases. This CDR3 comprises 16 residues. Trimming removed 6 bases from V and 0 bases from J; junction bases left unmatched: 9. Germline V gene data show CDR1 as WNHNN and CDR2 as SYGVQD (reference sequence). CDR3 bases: TGCGCCAGCAGCGAACCCGGGACAGCGAGCACAGATACGCAGTATTTT. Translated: CASSEPGTASTDTQYF.

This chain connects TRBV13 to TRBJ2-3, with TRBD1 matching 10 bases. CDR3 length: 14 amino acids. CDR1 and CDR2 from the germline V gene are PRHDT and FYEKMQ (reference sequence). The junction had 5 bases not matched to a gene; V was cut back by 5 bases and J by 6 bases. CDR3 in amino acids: CASSRQGAWDTQYF. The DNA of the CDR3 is TGTGCCAGCAGCCGACAGGGGGCTTGGGATACGCAGTATTTT.

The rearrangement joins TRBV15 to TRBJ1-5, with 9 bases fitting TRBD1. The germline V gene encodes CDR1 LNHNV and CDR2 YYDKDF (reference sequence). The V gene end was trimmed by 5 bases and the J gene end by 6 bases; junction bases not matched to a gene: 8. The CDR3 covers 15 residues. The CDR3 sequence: CATSGRTGAGQPQHF. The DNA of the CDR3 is TGTGCCACCAGCGGTAGGACAGGGGCAGGTCAGCCCCAGCATTTT.